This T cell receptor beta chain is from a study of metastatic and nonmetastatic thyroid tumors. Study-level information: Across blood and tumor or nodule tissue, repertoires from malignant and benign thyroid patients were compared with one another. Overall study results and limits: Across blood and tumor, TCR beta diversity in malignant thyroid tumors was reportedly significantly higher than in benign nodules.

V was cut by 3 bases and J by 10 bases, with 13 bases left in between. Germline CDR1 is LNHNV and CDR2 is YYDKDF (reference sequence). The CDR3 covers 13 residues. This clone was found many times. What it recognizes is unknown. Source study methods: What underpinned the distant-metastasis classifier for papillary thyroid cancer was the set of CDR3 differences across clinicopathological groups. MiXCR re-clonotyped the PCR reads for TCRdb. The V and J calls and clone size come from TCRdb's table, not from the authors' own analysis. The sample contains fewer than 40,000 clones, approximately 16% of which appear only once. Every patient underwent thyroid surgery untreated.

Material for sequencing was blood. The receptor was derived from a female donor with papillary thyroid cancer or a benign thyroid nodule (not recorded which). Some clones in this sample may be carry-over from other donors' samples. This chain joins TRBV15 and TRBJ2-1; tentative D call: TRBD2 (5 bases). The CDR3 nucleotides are TGTGCCACCAGCAGGTTCGGGTCGGGGGAGCAGTTCTTC. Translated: CATSRFGSGEQFF.